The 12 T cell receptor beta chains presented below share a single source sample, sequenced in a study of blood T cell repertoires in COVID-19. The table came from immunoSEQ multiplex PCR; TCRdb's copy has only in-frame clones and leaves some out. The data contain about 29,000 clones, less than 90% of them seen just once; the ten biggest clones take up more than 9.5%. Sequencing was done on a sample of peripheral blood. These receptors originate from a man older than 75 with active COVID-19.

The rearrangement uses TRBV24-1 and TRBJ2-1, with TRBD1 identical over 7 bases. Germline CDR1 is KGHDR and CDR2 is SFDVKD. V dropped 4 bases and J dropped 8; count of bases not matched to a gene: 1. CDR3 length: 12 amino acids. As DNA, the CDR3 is TGTGCCACCAGTGAGACAGGGTATGAGCAGTTCTTC. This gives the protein CATSETGYEQFF.

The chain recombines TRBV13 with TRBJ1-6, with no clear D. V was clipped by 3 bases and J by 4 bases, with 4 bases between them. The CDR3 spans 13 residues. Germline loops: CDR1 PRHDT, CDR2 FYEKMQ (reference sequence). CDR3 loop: CASSFGYNSPLHF. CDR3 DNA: TGTGCCAGCAGCTTCGGTTATAATTCACCCCTCCACTTT.

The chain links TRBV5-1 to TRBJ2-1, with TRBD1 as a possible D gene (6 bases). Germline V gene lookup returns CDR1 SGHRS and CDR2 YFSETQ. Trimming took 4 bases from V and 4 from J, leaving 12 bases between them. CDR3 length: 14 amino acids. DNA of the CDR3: TGCGCCAGCAGCCCGGACAGCCCATACAATGAGCAGTTCTTC. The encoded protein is CASSPDSPYNEQFF.

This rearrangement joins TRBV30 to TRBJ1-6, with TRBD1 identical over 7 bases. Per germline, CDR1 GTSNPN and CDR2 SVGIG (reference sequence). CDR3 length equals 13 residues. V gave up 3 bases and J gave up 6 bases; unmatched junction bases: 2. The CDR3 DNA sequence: TGTGCCTGGAGGGGACAGTTTAATTCACCCCTCCACTTT. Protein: CAWRGQFNSPLHF.

In nucleotides, the CDR3 is TGTGCCACCAGTGATTTTAAGAACACCGGGGAGCTGTTTTTT. It specifies CATSDFKNTGELFF. The J gene is TRBJ2-2, the V gene TRBV24-1; D gene uncertain. The CDR3 is made up of 14 amino acids. Germline assignment: CDR1 KGHDR and CDR2 SFDVKD. V was clipped by 1 base and J by 1 base, with 3 bases between them.

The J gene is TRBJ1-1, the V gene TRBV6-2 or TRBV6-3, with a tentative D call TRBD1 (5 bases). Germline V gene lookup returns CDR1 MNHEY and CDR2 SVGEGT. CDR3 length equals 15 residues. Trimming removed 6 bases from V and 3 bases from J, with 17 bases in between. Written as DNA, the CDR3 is TGTGCCAGCAGGCCTCACGGGGGGTGGGACACTGAAGCTTTCTTT. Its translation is CASRPHGGWDTEAFF.

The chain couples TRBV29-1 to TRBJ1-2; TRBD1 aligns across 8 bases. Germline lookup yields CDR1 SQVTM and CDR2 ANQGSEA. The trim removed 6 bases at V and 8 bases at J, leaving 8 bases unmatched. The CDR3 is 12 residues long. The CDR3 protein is CSVYSGGIGYTF. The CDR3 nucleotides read TGCAGCGTCTACTCAGGGGGCATAGGCTACACCTTC.

The CDR3 DNA reads TGTGCCAGTAGTAGCCCCACGGGACAGGGCCTCAACACTGAAGCTTTCTTT. This gives the protein CASSSPTGQGLNTEAFF. The chain has TRBV19 and TRBJ1-1; TRBD1 matches 9 bases. The V and J ends lost 4 bases and 2 bases, in that order; junction bases with no gene match: 11. Germline CDR1 and CDR2: LNHDA and SQIVND (reference sequence). The CDR3 sequence is 17 residues long.

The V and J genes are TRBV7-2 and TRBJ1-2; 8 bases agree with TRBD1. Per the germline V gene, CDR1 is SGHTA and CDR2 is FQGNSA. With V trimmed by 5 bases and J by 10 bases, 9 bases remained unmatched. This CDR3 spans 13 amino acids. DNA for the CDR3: TGTGCCAGCAGCAACGGACAGGGAGGTATCTACACCTTC. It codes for CASSNGQGGIYTF.

The CDR3 DNA is TGTGCTAGTGGTTTAAGGGGGACTAATGAAAAACTGTTTTTT. This gives the protein CASGLRGTNEKLFF. The V and J genes are TRBV12-5 and TRBJ1-4; tentative D call: TRBD1 (6 bases). The CDR3 has 14 residues. Trimming took off 3 bases at V and 2 bases at J, with 7 bases between the two ends. Looked up from germline, CDR1 is LGHNT and CDR2 is FRNRAP.

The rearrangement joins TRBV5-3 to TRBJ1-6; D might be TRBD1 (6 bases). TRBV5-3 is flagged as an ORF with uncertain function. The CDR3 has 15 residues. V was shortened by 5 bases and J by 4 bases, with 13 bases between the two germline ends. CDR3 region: CARSSTGHYNSPLHF. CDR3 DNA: TGTGCCAGAAGTTCTACGGGACATTATAATTCACCCCTCCACTTT.

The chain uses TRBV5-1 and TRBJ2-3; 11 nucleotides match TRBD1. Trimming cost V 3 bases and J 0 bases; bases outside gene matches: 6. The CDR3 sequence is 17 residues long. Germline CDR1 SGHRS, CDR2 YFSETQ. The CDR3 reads CASSSGTGGGSTDTQYF. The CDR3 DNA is TGCGCCAGCAGCTCCGGGACAGGGGGTGGAAGCACAGATACGCAGTATTTT.